This T cell receptor (beta chain) stems from a study of blood T cell repertoires in COVID-19. On the study more broadly: COVID-19 samples, acute and convalescent, were from the United States, Italy and Spain. In each case, the material was cDNA or gDNA derived from T cells, B-cell-depleted T cells, or PBMCs.

As handled by the study authors: Amplifying reference gene primers gave estimates of nucleated cell counts. TCRdb's table, derived via immunoSEQ multiplex PCR, lists solely in-frame clones and lacks some. From that table come the V and J calls and clone size; the DNA was used to work out D and trimming. The sample yields 150,000 to 200,000 clones, 80% to 90% seen once. The CDR3 has 14 residues. Trimming cost V 4 bases and J 2 bases; bases outside gene matches: 5. The germline CDR1 and CDR2 sequences are KGHSH and LQKENI. The Seattle patients, enrolled during active infection, were followed longitudinally.

The receptor was isolated from a woman in her 70s with COVID-19, enrolled during active disease. What was sequenced was peripheral blood. V is TRBV18 and J is TRBJ2-7; TRBD2 matches at 7 bases. CDR3 in DNA: TGTGCCAGCTCACTTACTAGCGTAACCTACGAGCAGTACTTC. It codes for CASSLTSVTYEQYF.